This TCR beta chain was captured by sequencing in a study of T cells in tumors after PD-1 blockade. The overall study: Patients had no prior checkpoint blockade, systemic immunosuppressants, or anti-cancer therapy within 4 weeks.

Study-wide points: Peripheral recruitment is suggested, as some novel exhausted tumor clones were in pre-treatment blood.

Comment on this clone: Its antigen is still unknown.

CDR3 size: 13 residues. CDR1 MNHEY and CDR2 SVGEGT come from the germline V gene. V was pared by 6 bases and J by 5 bases, with 3 bases of the junction left unmatched. Repertoires were generated with immunoSEQ multiplex PCR, while TCRdb's copy carries only in-frame clones and drops some. The sample carries tens of thousands of clones, approximately 79% recorded once. Tumor or blood genomic DNA was sequenced, with inputs of about 550 ng to 6,004 ng. The chain is built from TRBV6-2 or TRBV6-3 and TRBJ2-7; 11 nucleotides agree with TRBD1. Sequences were derived from PBMCs, sampled before anti-PD-1 treatment. The sequence was obtained from a human donor with basal cell carcinoma. CDR3 amino acids: CASSGQGADEQYF. The CDR3, as DNA: TGTGCCAGCAGCGGACAGGGGGCAGACGAGCAGTACTTC.